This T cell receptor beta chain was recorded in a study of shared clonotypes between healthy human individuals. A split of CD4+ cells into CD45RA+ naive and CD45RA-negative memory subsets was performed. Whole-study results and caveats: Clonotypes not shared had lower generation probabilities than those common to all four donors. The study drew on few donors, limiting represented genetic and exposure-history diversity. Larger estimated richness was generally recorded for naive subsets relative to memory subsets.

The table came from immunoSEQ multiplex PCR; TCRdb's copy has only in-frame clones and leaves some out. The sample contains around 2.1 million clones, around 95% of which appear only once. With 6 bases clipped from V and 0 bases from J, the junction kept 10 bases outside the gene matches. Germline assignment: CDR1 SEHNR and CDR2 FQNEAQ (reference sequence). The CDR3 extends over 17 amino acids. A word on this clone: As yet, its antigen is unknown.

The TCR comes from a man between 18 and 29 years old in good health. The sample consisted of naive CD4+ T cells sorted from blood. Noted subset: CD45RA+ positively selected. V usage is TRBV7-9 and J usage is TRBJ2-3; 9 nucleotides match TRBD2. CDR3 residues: CASSRLAELSSTDTQYF. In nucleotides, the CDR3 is TGTGCCAGCAGTCGACTAGCGGAACTCTCTAGCACAGATACGCAGTATTTT.